This T cell receptor (beta chain) was sequenced in a study of beta chain features in type 1 diabetes (dated by TCRdb to 2017 to 2018). About the full investigation: No differences in mean age, gender distribution, total cell number or subset yield were found between patients and healthy donors. A total of roughly 100 million sorted cells were examined across all samples, and the number of cells per subset was strongly correlated with RNA yield. In the study, recently diagnosed type 1 diabetes patients and matched healthy donors were compared on the TCRB repertoires of their sorted circulating CD4+ T cell subsets. Whereas all 30 or so donors provided naive and central memory subsets, regulatory and stem cell-like memory subsets were isolated from just 8 patients and roughly eight healthy donors.

Concerning this clone: It lacks a known antigen. Nothing much larger sits one base from this clone, and base qualities are not available.

Each donor gave one peripheral blood draw, averaging approximately 0.12 L, which was collected into heparinised tubes. Naive, central memory, regulatory and stem cell-like memory CD4+ T cells were sorted on a BD FACSAria II using a panel including CD45RO, CCR7, CD25, CD127, CD95 and CD27. All sorted populations exceeded 95% purity. PBMCs were isolated right away by Lymphoprep density gradient centrifugation and were stained directly, without culture. Samples were stained and sorted in pairs, with one healthy donor and one patient per experiment, so that batch effects were minimized. The High Capacity cDNA Reverse Transcription Kit was used to reverse transcribe all of the isolated RNA, meaning that expressed TCRB transcripts were what got sequenced. Deep immunoSEQ sequencing was applied to naive, central memory and regulatory T cell samples, giving an average of roughly 3.6 million total reads per sample. After sorted cells were lysed in RLT buffer, RNA was extracted with DNase-treated RNeasy Micro or Mini kits, with the choice depending on cell number. To prevent cross-contamination, each cell subset was processed individually, whereas patient and healthy donor samples were processed jointly. Using the immunoSEQ multiplex PCR, TCRB sequences were amplified from cDNA into 87-bp fragments spanning the CDR3 region. Sequencing of the amplicons was performed on the Illumina HiSeq platform. As for the original processing: PCR bias was corrected computationally using synthetic template baselines, and reads within Hamming distance 2 were collapsed, with unmergeable singletons discarded. By aligning reads against IMGT, V, D and J genes, CDR3 length, and insertions or deletions at six rearrangement sites were assigned. Within each subset, clonotype counts were normalized to sorted cell number, and only after that were true diversity and Gini coefficients computed with the tcR R package. Repertoire sharing was quantified using the overlap coefficient calculated on TCRB nucleotide sequences. As a proxy for the pre-selection repertoire, out-of-frame TCRB sequences from naive cells were analyzed. Not all clones reach the TCRdb copy of this immuneACCESS table, which keeps in-frame sequences only. Checked studies attribute under half of the gap to unresolved V genes and leave the rest unexplained. The D gene and trimming were derived from the DNA, and the V and J assignments and clone size from that table. For this sample the table gives nearly 250,000 clones, of which under 70% were detected only once. Clones ranked in the top ten supply around 0.057% of the sample.

The full study reports these points: In all four CD4+ subsets, TCRB CDR3 length was moderately but significantly shorter in type 1 diabetes patients. Sequencing cDNA rather than genomic DNA could over-represent highly expressing activated cells, although activation and CD3 levels did not differ between groups. Naive, central memory and regulatory TCRB repertoires appeared to be more similar among patients than among healthy donors. At VDJ recombination sites, patients with type 1 diabetes made fewer insertions and deleted more nucleotides, a pattern implying thymic rearrangement abnormalities. PCR may preferentially amplify shorter templates, but because patient and control samples were amplified and corrected together, any resulting skew would affect both groups equally. Because small numbers of individuals were included in the HLA sub-analyses, any influence of HLA type on TCRB rearrangement was left unresolved.

The junction shows trimming of 3 bases on V and 5 bases on J, plus 8 bases between the germline ends. The CDR3 covers 12 residues, taking in both the cysteine and the phenylalanine. Only the CDR3 DNA stays, 36 bases, in frame from base 1. CDR1 SQVTM and CDR2 ANQGSEA were looked up in the germline V gene. The specimen sequenced was naive CD4+ T cells from blood. The cell subset or site label, as the study defines it: true naive CD4+ T cells. The TCR comes from a man younger than 40 in good health. The chain couples TRBV29-1 to TRBJ2-1; the D gene is tentatively TRBD1 or TRBD2, each matching 5 bases. Read as DNA, the sequence is TGCAGCGTTGATCGGGACCACAATGAGCAGTTCTTC. Its coded protein is CSVDRDHNEQFF.